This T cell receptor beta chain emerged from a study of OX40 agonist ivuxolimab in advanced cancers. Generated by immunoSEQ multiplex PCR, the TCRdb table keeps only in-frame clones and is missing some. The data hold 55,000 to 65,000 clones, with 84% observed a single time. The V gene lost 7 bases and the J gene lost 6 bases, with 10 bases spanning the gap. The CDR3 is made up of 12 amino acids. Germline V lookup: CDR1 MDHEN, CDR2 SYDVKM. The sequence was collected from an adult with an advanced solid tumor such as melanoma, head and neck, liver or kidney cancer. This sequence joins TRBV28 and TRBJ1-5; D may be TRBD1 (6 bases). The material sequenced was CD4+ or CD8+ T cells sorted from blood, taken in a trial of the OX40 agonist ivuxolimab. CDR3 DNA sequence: TGTGCCAGCAAGGGGGGGGGTCAGCCCCAGCATTTT. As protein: CASKGGGQPQHF.